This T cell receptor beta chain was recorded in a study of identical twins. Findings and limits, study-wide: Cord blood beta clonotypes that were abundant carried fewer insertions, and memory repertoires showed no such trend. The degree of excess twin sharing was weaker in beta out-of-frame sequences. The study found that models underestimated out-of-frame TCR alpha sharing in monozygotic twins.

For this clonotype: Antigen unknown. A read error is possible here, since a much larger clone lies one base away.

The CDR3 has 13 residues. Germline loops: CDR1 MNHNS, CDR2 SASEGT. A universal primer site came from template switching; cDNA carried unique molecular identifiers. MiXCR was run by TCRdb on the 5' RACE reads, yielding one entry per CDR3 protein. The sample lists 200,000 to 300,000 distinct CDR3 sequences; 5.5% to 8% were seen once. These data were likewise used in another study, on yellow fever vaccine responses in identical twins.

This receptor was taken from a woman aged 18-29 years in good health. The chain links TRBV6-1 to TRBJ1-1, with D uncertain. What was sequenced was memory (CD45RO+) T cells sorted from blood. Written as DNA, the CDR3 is TGTGGCAGCAGGTCCGGACCGCTGGCTGAAGCTTTCTTT. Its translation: CGSRSGPLAEAFF.